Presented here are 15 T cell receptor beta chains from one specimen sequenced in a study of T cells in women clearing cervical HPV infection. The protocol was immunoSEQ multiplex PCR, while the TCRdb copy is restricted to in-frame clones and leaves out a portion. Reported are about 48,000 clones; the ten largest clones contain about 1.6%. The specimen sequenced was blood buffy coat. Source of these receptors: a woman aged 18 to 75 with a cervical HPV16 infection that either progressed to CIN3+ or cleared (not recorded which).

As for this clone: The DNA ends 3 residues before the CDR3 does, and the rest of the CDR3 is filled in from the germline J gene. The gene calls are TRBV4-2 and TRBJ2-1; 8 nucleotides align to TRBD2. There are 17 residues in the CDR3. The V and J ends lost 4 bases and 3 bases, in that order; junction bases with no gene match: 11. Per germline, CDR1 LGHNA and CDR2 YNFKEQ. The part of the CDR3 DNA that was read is TGTGCCAGCAGCCCCCAACGAGTAGCGGGACTCTACAATGAG. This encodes CASSPQRVAGLYNE. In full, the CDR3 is CASSPQRVAGLYNEQFF.

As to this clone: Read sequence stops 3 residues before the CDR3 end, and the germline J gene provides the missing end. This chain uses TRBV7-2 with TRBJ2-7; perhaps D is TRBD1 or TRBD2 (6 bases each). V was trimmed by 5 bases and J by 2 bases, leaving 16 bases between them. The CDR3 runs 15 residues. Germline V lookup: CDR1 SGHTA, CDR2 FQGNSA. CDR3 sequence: CASSPGGGWAYEQYF. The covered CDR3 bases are TGTGCCAGCAGCCCTGGAGGGGGTTGGGCCTACGAG. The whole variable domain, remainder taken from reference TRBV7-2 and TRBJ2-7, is GAGVSQSPSNKVTEKGKDVELRCDPISGHTALYWYRQSLGQGLEFLIYFQGNSAPDKSGLPSDRFSAERTGGSVSTLTIQRTQQEDSAVYLCASSPGGGWAYEQYFGPGTRLTVT.

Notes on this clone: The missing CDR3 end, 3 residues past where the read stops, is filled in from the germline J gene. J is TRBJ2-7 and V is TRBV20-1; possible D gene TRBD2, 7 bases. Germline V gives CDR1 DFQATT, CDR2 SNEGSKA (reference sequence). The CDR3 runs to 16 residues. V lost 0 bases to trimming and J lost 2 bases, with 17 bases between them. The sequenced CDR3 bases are TGCAGTGCTAGAGACCCTGGGGGGGGCCAACCCTACGAG. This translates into CSARDPGGGQPYE. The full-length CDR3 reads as CSARDPGGGQPYEQYF.

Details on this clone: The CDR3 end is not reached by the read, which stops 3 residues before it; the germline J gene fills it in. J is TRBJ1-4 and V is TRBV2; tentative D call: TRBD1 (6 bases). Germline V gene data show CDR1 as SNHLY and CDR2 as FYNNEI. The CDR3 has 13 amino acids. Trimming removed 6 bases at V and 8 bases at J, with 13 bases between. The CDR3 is CASRRGGTEKLFF. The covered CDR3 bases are TGTGCCAGCAGGAGGGGGGGTACGGAAAAA.

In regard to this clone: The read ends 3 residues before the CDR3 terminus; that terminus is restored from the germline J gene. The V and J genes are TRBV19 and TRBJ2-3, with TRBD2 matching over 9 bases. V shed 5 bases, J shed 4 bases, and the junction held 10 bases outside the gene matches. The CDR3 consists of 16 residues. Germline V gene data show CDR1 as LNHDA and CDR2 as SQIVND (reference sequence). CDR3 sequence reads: CASSGIAGVSADTQYF. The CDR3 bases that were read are TGTGCCAGTAGTGGCATAGCGGGGGTCAGTGCAGATACG.

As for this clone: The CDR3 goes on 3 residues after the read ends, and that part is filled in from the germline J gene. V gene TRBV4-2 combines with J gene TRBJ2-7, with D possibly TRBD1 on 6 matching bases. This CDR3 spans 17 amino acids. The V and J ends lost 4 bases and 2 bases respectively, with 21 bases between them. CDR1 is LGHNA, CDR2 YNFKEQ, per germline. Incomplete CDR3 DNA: TGTGCCAGCAGCCCCACGACAGGACAGCCCAACCCCTACGAG. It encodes CASSPTTGQPNPYE. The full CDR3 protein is CASSPTTGQPNPYEQYF.

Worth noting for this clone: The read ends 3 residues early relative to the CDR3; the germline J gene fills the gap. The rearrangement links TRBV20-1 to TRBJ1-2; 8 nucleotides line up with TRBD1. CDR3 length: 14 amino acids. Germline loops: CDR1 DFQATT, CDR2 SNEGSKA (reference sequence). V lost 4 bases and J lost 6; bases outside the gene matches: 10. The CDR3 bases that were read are TGCAGTGCTAAGGTCGGACAGGGTGCCCATGGC. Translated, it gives CSAKVGQGAHG. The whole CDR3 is CSAKVGQGAHGYTF.

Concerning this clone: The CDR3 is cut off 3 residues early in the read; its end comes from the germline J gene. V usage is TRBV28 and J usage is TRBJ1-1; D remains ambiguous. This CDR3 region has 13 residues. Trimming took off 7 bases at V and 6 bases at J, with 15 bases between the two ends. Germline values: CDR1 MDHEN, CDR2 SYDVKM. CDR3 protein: CASITALGAEAFF. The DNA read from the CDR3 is TGTGCCAGCATTACGGCCCTGGGCGCTGAA. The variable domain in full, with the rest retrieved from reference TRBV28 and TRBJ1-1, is DVKVTQSSRYLVKRTGEKVFLECVQDMDHENMFWYRQDPGLGLRLIYFSYDVKMKEKGDIPEGYSVSREKKERFSLILESASTNQTSMYLCASITALGAEAFFGQGTRLTVV.

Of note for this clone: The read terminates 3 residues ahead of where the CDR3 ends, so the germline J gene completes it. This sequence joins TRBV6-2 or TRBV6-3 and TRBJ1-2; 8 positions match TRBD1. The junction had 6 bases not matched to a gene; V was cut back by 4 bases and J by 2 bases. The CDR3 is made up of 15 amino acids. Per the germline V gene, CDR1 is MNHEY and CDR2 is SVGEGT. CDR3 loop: CASSWARQGNYGYTF. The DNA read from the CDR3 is TGTGCCAGCAGTTGGGCTCGACAGGGGAACTATGGC.

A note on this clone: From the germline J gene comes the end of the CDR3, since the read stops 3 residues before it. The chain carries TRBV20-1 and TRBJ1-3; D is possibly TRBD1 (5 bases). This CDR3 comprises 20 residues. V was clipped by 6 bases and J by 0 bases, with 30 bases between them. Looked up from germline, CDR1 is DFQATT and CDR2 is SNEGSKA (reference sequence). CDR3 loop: CSARMLDTYPFRGSGNTIYF. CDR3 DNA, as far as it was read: TGCAGTGCCAGGATGTTGGACACCTATCCATTTAGGGGCTCTGGAAACACC.

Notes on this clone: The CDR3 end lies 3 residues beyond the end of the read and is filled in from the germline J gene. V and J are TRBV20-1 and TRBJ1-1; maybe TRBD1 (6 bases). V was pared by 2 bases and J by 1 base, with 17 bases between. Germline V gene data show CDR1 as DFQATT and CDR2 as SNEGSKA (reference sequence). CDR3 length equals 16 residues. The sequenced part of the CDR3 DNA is TGCAGTGCTAGATGGACAGAATCCCGGAGGAACACTGAA. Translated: CSARWTESRRNTE. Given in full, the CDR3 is CSARWTESRRNTEAFF.

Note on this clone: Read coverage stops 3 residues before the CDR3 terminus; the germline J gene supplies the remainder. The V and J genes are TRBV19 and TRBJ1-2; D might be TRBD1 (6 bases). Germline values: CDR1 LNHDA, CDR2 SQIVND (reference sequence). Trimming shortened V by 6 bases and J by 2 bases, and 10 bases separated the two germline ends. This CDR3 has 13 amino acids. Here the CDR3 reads CASSPGQNYGYTF. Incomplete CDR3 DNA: TGTGCCAGTAGCCCTGGACAGAACTATGGC.

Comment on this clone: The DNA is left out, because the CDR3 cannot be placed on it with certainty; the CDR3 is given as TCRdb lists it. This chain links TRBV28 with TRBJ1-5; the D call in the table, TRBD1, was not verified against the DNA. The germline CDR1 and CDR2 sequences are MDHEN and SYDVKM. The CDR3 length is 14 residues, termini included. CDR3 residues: CASSSSATNQPQHF.

The CDR3 region is CASSPGGEQYF. The CDR3 DNA, read in part, is TGTGCCAGCAGTCCGGGGGGCGAG. The V call is TRBV28, the J call TRBJ2-7; 7 positions match TRBD2. The read terminates 3 residues before the CDR3 end, so the remaining end is supplied by the germline J gene. The CDR3 has 11 amino acids. Germline CDR1 MDHEN, CDR2 SYDVKM. V shed 5 bases and J 6 bases; nucleotides not matched to a gene: 1.

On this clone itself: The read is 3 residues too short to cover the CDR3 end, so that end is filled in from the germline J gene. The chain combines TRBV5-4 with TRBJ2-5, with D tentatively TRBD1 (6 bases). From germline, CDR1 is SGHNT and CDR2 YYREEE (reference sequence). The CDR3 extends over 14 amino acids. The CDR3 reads CASSLDGGPATQYF. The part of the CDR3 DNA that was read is TGTGCCAGCAGCTTGGATGGGGGCCCGGCAACC.